A single sample is the source of the 21 T cell receptor beta chains below, sequenced in a study of cytomegalovirus exposure and HLA in healthy donors. Amplification used 60 Vbeta primers and 13 Jbeta primers. TCRdb keeps only in-frame clones here, not all; method: immunoSEQ multiplex PCR. The sample lists 160,000 or so clones, roughly 79% seen once, with under 15% in the top ten. Sample: PBMCs. All receptors come from a woman between 45 and 65 years old in good health and CMV-seronegative.

The gene calls are TRBV14 and TRBJ1-5; the match to TRBD1 covers 9 bases. The CDR3 contains 13 residues. V shed 4 bases, J shed 5 bases, and the junction held 0 bases outside the gene matches. CDR1 SGHDN and CDR2 FVKESK come from the germline V gene. The CDR3 region is CASSRQGDQPQHF. The CDR3 bases are TGTGCCAGCAGCCGACAGGGGGATCAGCCCCAGCATTTT.

This clone was recorded once. V gene TRBV7-2 combines with J gene TRBJ1-1, with TRBD1 matching over 10 bases. The J segment lost 5 bases and the V segment lost 5 bases, leaving 8 bases of the junction unmatched. This CDR3 comprises 15 residues. Germline CDR1 SGHTA, CDR2 FQGNSA. The CDR3 protein is CASSGPGTGVTEAFF. The CDR3 coding sequence is TGTGCCAGCAGCGGACCCGGGACAGGGGTGACTGAAGCTTTCTTT.

About this clone: Additional DNA sequences in this sample encode the identical CDR3. This rearrangement joins TRBV4-3 to TRBJ1-2; possible D gene TRBD1, 5 bases. This CDR3 region has 17 residues. The germline CDR1 and CDR2 sequences are LGHNA and YSLEER. The germline V and J ends were trimmed by 1 base and 3 bases, with 18 bases remaining between them. The CDR3: CASSQGLDRGGDYGYTF. In DNA form, the CDR3 reads TGCGCCAGCAGCCAAGGCCTGGATCGTGGAGGGGACTATGGCTACACCTTC.

This chain joins TRBV5-1 and TRBJ1-1; D remains ambiguous. V gave up 6 bases and J gave up 3 bases, with 15 bases separating them. The CDR3 extends over 14 amino acids. CDR1 SGHRS and CDR2 YFSETQ come from the germline V gene. The CDR3 sequence: CASNLVGVDTEAFF. The CDR3 nucleotides are TGCGCCAGCAACCTTGTCGGGGTGGACACTGAAGCTTTCTTT. Using reference TRBV5-1 and TRBJ1-1 for the parts outside the CDR3, the full variable domain is KAGVTQTPRYLIKTRGQQVTLSCSPISGHRSVSWYQQTPGQGLQFLFEYFSETQRNKGNFPGRFSGRQFSNSRSEMNVSTLELGDSALYLCASNLVGVDTEAFFGQGTRLTVV.

The V call is TRBV6-1, the J call TRBJ2-5, with TRBD2 matching over 7 bases. The CDR3 has 15 residues. Trimming took 6 bases from V and 5 from J; bases not matched to a gene: 12. Germline V lookup: CDR1 MNHNS, CDR2 SASEGT. The CDR3 spells CASSFGLEVVETQYF. As DNA, the CDR3 is TGTGCCAGCAGCTTTGGACTAGAAGTCGTGGAGACCCAGTACTTC.

The gene calls are TRBV4-2 and TRBJ2-5, with D possibly being TRBD1 (6 bases). TRBJ2-7 matches the DNA end more closely, so the J call is doubtful. CDR3 length: 14 residues. Germline assignment: CDR1 LGHNA and CDR2 YNFKEQ. For the CDR3, the DNA is TGTGCCAGCAGCCCCCGGACAGAGTCCTACGAGCAGTACTTC. The encoded protein is CASSPRTESYEQYF.

The chain couples TRBV28 to TRBJ2-1, with D possibly being TRBD2 (5 bases). The CDR3 sequence is 14 residues long. CDR1 MDHEN and CDR2 SYDVKM come from the germline V gene. V shed 10 bases and J shed 1 base, with 14 bases lying between them. The CDR3, as DNA: TGTGCCACCTACAGAGAGGGATCCTACAATGAGCAGTTCTTC. This translates into CATYREGSYNEQFF.

A remark on this clone: This specimen includes other DNA sequences encoding the same CDR3. This chain joins TRBV11-2 and TRBJ1-1; D perhaps matches TRBD1 (6 bases). V lost 2 bases, J lost 2 bases, and 9 bases lay in between. CDR1 and CDR2 (germline): SGHAT, FQNNGV. This CDR3 has 14 amino acids. CDR3 sequence (DNA): TGTGCCAGCAGCTTACAGGGGTCTAACACTGAAGCTTTCTTT. This encodes CASSLQGSNTEAFF.

This clone turned up a few times. The chain uses TRBV5-6 and TRBJ1-1, with TRBD1 matching over 9 bases. The CDR3 is 15 residues long. Unmatched junction bases numbered 3, after V lost 0 bases and J lost 3 bases. Germline V gives CDR1 SGHDT, CDR2 YYEEEE. DNA of the CDR3: TGTGCCAGCAGCTTGGACAGGGGGCTGGACACTGAAGCTTTCTTT. Amino acids: CASSLDRGLDTEAFF. The variable domain in full, with the rest retrieved from reference TRBV5-6 and TRBJ1-1, is DAGVTQSPTHLIKTRGQQVTLRCSPKSGHDTVSWYQQALGQGPQFIFQYYEEEERQRGNFPDRFSGHQFPNYSSELNVNALLLGDSALYLCASSLDRGLDTEAFFGQGTRLTVV.

This chain connects TRBV4-2 to TRBJ1-2; D is unclear. The germline gives CDR1 LGHNA, CDR2 YNFKEQ. V dropped 0 bases and J dropped 6 bases, with 11 bases sitting between them. This CDR3 comprises 14 residues. The CDR3 spells CASSQERGSHGYTF. The CDR3 DNA sequence: TGTGCCAGCAGCCAAGAAAGAGGGTCCCATGGCTACACCTTC.

CDR3 region: CASSFLQENTGELFF. CDR3 sequence (DNA): TGTGCCAGCAGTTTCCTTCAGGAGAACACCGGGGAGCTGTTTTTT. The chain joins TRBV28 to TRBJ2-2, with D unclear. Trimming removed 3 bases at V and 1 base at J, with 9 bases between. Germline V gives CDR1 MDHEN, CDR2 SYDVKM. CDR3 length equals 15 residues.

This chain joins TRBV11-3 and TRBJ2-5; 7 bases agree with TRBD2. Trimming took 2 bases from V and 5 from J; bases not matched to a gene: 5. From germline, CDR1 is SGHNT and CDR2 YENEEA. The CDR3 has 14 residues. CDR3 residues: CASSLSRGSETQYF. DNA for the CDR3: TGTGCCAGCAGCTTATCCCGCGGGAGTGAGACCCAGTACTTC.

This sequence joins TRBV9 and TRBJ2-7; 10 nucleotides match TRBD1. This CDR3 comprises 14 residues. Germline V gene lookup returns CDR1 SGDLS and CDR2 YYNGEE. With V trimmed by 4 bases and J by 5 bases, 6 bases remained unmatched. In DNA form, the CDR3 reads TGTGCCAGCAGCCGGGACAGGGGAGTTGACGAGCAGTACTTC. Encoded protein: CASSRDRGVDEQYF.

V gene TRBV18 combines with J gene TRBJ1-2, with D possibly TRBD1 on 5 matching bases. Trimming removed 2 bases at V and 6 bases at J, with 16 bases between. The CDR3 spans 15 residues. The germline gives CDR1 KGHSH, CDR2 LQKENI. The CDR3 sequence is CASSPGAGHMDGYTF. The CDR3, as DNA: TGTGCCAGCTCACCAGGGGCAGGACATATGGATGGCTACACCTTC.

V usage is TRBV10-3 and J usage is TRBJ2-1; TRBD2 matches at 8 bases. CDR1 is ENHRY and CDR2 is SYGVKD in the germline V gene. V was pared by 2 bases and J by 9 bases, with 12 bases of the junction left unmatched. CDR3 size: 16 residues. The CDR3 DNA follows: TGTGCCATCAGTGAGATACCGGGAGGGCAGTCGAGTGAGCAGTTCTTC. It codes for CAISEIPGGQSSEQFF.

The J gene is TRBJ2-3, the V gene TRBV5-6, with D possibly matching TRBD2 (6 bases). Germline CDR1 is SGHDT and CDR2 is YYEEEE. V was trimmed by 4 bases and J by 6 bases, leaving 9 bases between them. The length of the CDR3 is 12 residues. The CDR3 DNA is TGTGCCAGCAGCACTAGCTCCGATACGCAGTATTTT. It specifies CASSTSSDTQYF.

The rearrangement links TRBV7-7 to TRBJ2-7; TRBD2 matches 10 bases. Losses at the gene ends were 1 base for V and 6 bases for J; bases not matched to a gene: 3. Looked up from germline, CDR1 is SSHAT and CDR2 is FNYEAQ (reference sequence). This CDR3 has 14 residues. The CDR3 DNA sequence: TGTGCCAGCAGCTTAGGTCTAGCGGGAGCCGAGCAGTACTTC. It encodes CASSLGLAGAEQYF.

V and J are TRBV5-6 and TRBJ2-1; 8 bases are shared with TRBD1. This CDR3 is built from 14 residues. The junction had 5 bases not matched to a gene; V was cut back by 0 bases and J by 9 bases. Germline loops: CDR1 SGHDT, CDR2 YYEEEE. DNA for the CDR3: TGTGCCAGCAGCTTGGGACAGGGGTGGGGTGAGCAGTTCTTC. It codes for CASSLGQGWGEQFF.

The chain employs TRBV19 and TRBJ2-1, with 9 positions matching TRBD1. J was trimmed by 8 bases and V by 3 bases; bases with no gene match: 8. This CDR3 is built from 15 residues. The germline gives CDR1 LNHDA, CDR2 SQIVND (reference sequence). The CDR3 sequence: CASSIPGQGVYEQFF. CDR3 DNA: TGTGCCAGTAGTATCCCGGGACAGGGTGTATATGAGCAGTTCTTC.

This clone came up many times. The J gene is TRBJ1-4, the V gene TRBV5-6; no reliable D call. The CDR3 runs to 14 residues. V dropped 2 bases and J dropped 0 bases, with 5 bases sitting between them. Looked up from germline, CDR1 is SGHDT and CDR2 is YYEEEE. This CDR3 is CASSFIATNEKLFF. CDR3 DNA: TGTGCCAGCAGCTTTATTGCAACTAATGAAAAACTGTTTTTT.

The chain uses TRBV9 and TRBJ1-1; 7 bases match TRBD1. Losses at the gene ends were 2 bases for V and 3 bases for J; bases not matched to a gene: 1. This CDR3 region has 13 residues. Looked up from germline, CDR1 is SGDLS and CDR2 is YYNGEE. CDR3 protein: CASSVGTDTEAFF. The CDR3 nucleotides are TGTGCCAGCAGCGTTGGGACAGACACTGAAGCTTTCTTT.